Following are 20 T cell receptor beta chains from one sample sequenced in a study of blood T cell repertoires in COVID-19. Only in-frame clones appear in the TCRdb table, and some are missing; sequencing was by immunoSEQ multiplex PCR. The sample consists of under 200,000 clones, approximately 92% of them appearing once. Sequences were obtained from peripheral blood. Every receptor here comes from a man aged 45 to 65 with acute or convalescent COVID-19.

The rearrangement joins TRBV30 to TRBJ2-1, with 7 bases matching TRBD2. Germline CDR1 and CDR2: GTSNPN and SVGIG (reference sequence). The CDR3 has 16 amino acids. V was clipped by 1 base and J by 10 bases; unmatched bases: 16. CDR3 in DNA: TGTGCCTGGAGTGCCGCAGCTAGCGGCGGTTTCCGGGAGCAGTTCTTC. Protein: CAWSAAASGGFREQFF. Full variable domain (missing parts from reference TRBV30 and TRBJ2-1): SQTIHQWPATLVQPVGSPLSLECTVEGTSNPNLYWYRQAAGRGLQLLFYSVGIGQISSEVPQNLSASRPQDRQFILSSKKLLLSDSGFYLCAWSAAASGGFREQFFGPGTRLTVL.

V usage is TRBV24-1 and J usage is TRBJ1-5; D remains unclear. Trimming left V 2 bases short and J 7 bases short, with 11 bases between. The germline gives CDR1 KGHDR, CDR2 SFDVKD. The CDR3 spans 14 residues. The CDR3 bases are TGTGCCACCAGTGATTGGGCAACACCCCAGCCCCAGCATTTT. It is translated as CATSDWATPQPQHF.

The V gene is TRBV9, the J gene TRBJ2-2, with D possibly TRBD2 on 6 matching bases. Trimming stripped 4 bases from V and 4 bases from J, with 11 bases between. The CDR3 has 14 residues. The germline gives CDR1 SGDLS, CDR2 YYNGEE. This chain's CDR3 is CASSLRDSTGELFF. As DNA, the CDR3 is TGTGCCAGCAGCCTCCGGGACTCCACCGGGGAGCTGTTTTTT.

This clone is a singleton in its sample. This CDR3 reads CASSSQGATAGELFF. Here the CDR3 DNA reads TGTGCCAGCAGCTCGCAGGGGGCGACGGCCGGGGAGCTGTTTTTT. The V gene is TRBV7-2, the J gene TRBJ2-2; 8 nucleotides line up with TRBD1. There are 15 residues in the CDR3. Germline CDR1 reads SGHTA; CDR2 reads FQGNSA. The trim removed 4 bases at V and 6 bases at J, leaving 7 bases unmatched.

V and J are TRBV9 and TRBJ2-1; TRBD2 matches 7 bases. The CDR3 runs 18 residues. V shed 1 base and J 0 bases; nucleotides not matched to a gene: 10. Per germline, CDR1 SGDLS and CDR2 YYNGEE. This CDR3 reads CASSVSPSGASSYNEQFF. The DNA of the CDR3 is TGTGCCAGCAGCGTATCTCCCAGCGGGGCTAGCTCCTACAATGAGCAGTTCTTC.

The CDR3 nucleotides are TGCGCCAGCAGGGCTAGCCTGAGCACAGATACGCAGTATTTT. This gives the protein CASRASLSTDTQYF. The chain employs TRBV4-3 and TRBJ2-3, with D possibly matching TRBD2 (5 bases). With 6 bases removed from V and 0 bases from J, the gap between germline ends came to 10 bases. Germline CDR1 LGHNA, CDR2 YSLEER. This CDR3 is built from 14 residues.

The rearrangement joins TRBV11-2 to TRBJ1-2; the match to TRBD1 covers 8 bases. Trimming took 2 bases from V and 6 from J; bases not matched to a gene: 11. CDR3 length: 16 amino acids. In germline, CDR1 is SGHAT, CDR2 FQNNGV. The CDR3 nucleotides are TGTGCCAGCAGCTTATTTGGGCAGGGGGCGTTTAATGGCTACACCTTC. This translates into CASSLFGQGAFNGYTF.

The CDR3 loop reads CASSLLGPYNEQFF. The DNA for the CDR3 is TGTGCCAGCAGCTTGCTGGGCCCATACAATGAGCAGTTCTTC. The chain is built from TRBV7-2 and TRBJ2-1; D unresolved. This CDR3 has 14 residues. Per the germline V gene, CDR1 is SGHTA and CDR2 is FQGNSA. The V end lost 3 bases, the J end lost 4 bases, and 10 bases lay between the germline ends.

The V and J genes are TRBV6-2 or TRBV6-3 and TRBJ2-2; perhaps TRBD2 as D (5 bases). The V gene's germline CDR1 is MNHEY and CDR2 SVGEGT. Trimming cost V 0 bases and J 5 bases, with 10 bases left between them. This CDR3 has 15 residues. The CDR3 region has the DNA TGTGCCAGCAGTTACTCGGGGAGTTATACCGGGGAGCTGTTTTTT. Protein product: CASSYSGSYTGELFF.

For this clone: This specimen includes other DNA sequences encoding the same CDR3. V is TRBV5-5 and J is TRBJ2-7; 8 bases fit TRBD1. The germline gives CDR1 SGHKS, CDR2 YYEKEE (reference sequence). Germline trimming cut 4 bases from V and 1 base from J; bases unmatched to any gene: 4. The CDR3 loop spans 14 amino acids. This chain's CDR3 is CASSLGQGSYEQYV. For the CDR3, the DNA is TGTGCCAGCAGCCTAGGACAGGGATCCTACGAGCAGTACGTC.

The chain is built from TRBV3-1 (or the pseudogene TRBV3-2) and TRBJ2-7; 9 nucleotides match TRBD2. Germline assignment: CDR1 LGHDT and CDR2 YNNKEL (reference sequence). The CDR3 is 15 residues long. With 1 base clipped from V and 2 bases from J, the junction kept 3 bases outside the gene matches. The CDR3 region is CASSQGGGRAYEQYF. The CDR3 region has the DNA TGTGCCAGCAGCCAAGGAGGCGGGAGGGCCTACGAGCAGTACTTC.

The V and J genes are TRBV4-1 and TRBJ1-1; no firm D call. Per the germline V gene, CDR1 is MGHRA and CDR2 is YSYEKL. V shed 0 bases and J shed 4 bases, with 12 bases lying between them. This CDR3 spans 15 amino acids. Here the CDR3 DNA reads TGCGCCAGCAGCCAAGAGCAGGTTGTGCGCACTGAAGCTTTCTTT. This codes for CASSQEQVVRTEAFF.

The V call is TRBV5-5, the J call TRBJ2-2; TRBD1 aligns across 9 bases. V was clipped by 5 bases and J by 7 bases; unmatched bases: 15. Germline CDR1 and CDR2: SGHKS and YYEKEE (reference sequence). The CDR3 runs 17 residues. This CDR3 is CASSTLYTGGGLGELFF. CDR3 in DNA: TGTGCCAGCAGTACCCTCTACACAGGGGGCGGTCTCGGGGAGCTGTTTTTT.

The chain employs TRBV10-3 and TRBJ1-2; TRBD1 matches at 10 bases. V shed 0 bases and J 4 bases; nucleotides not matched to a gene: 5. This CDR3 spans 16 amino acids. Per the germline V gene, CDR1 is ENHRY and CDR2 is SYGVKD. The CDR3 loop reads CAISESGQGVSYGYTF. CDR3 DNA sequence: TGTGCCATCAGTGAGTCCGGACAGGGGGTTTCCTATGGCTACACCTTC.

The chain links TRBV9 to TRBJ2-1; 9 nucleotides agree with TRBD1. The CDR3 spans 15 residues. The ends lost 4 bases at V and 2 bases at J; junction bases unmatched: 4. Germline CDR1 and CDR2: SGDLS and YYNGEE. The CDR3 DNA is TGTGCCAGCAGCACCCGACAGGGGGCCTACAATGAGCAGTTCTTC. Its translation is CASSTRQGAYNEQFF.

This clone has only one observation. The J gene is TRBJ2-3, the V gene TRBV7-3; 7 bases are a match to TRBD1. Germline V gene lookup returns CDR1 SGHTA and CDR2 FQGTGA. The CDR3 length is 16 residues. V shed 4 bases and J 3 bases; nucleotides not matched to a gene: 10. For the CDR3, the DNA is TGTGCCAGCAGCTCTCTAGGGGGCTTAATTACAGATACGCAGTATTTT. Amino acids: CASSSLGGLITDTQYF.

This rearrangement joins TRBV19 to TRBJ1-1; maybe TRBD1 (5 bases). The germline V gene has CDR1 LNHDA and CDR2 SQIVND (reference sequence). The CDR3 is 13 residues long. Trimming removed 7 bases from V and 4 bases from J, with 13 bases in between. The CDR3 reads CASKRGIITEAFF. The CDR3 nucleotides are TGTGCCAGTAAGCGGGGGATAATCACTGAAGCTTTCTTT.

CDR3 amino acids: CASGRLAGVSVYEQYF. The CDR3, as DNA: TGTGCCAGCGGACGACTAGCGGGAGTATCCGTATACGAGCAGTACTTC. The chain recombines TRBV27 with TRBJ2-7; 12 bases fit TRBD2. V gave up 8 bases and J gave up 4 bases; unmatched junction bases: 12. CDR1 is MNHEY, CDR2 SMNVEV, per germline (reference sequence). The CDR3 runs 16 residues.

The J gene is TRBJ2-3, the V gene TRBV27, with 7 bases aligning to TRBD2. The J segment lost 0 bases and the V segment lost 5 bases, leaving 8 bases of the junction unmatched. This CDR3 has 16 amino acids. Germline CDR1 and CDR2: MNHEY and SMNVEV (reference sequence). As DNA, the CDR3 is TGTGCCAGCAGTCTCACTAGCGTCTTTAGCACAGATACGCAGTATTTT. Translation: CASSLTSVFSTDTQYF.

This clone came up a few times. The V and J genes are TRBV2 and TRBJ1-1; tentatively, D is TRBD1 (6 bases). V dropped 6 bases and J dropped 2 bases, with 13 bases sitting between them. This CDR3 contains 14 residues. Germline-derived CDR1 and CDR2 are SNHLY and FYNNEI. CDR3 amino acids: CASRRQEDNTEAFF. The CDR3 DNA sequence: TGTGCCAGCAGACGACAGGAGGACAACACTGAAGCTTTCTTT.